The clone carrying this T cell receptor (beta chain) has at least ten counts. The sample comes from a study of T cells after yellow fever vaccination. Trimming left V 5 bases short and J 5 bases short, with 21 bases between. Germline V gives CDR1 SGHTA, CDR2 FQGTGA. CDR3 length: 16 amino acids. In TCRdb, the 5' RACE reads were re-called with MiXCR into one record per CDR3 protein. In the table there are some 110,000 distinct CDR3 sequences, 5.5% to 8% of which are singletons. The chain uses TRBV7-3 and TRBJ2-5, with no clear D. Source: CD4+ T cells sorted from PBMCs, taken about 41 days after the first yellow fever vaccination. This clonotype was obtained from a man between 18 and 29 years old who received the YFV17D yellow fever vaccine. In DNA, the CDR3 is TGTGCCAGCAGCCCCTCTCACCGGCCCAGTTGGGAGACCCAGTACTTC. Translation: CASSPSHRPSWETQYF.